Shown below are 5 T cell receptor beta chains from a single sample sequenced in a study of shared clonotypes between healthy human individuals. Only in-frame clones appear in the TCRdb table, and some are missing; sequencing was by immunoSEQ multiplex PCR. This table has approximately 590,000 clones, around 95% appearing once. Naive CD8 populations comprised CD45RO-negative cells positively selected for CCR7, excluding terminally differentiated effector memory CD45RA+ cells. Material for sequencing was naive CD8+ T cells sorted from blood. The receptor source for this set is a woman aged 25-40 years in good health.

The chain couples TRBV14 to TRBJ2-1; D gene ambiguous. The CDR3 has 14 amino acids. Deletions cut 4 bases from V and 6 bases from J, with 13 bases between. Germline assignment: CDR1 SGHDN and CDR2 FVKESK. The CDR3 loop reads CASSLLDSTNEQFF. The CDR3 coding sequence is TGTGCCAGCAGCCTCCTAGACTCCACCAATGAGCAGTTCTTC.

This sequence joins TRBV6-6 and TRBJ2-7, with 9 bases fitting TRBD1. Looked up from germline, CDR1 is MNHNY and CDR2 is SVGAGI (reference sequence). The CDR3 spans 15 residues. Unmatched junction bases numbered 16, after V lost 9 bases and J lost 7 bases. The CDR3 coding sequence is TGTGCCAGTTCCCCGCCCGGGACAGGGTATAGTGAGCAGTACTTC. It yields the protein CASSPPGTGYSEQYF.

The chain is built from TRBV27 and TRBJ2-3; the match to TRBD2 covers 13 bases. The CDR3 covers 17 residues. Unmatched junction bases numbered 6, after V lost 5 bases and J lost 1 base. The V gene's germline CDR1 is MNHEY and CDR2 SMNVEV (reference sequence). CDR3 DNA sequence: TGTGCCAGCAGTAGTTTTGGACTAGCGGGAGGCACAGATACGCAGTATTTT. As protein: CASSSFGLAGGTDTQYF.

This rearrangement joins TRBV7-9 to TRBJ2-1, with 10 positions matching TRBD2. Trimming removed 7 bases from V and 6 bases from J; junction bases left unmatched: 12. There are 16 residues in the CDR3. The V gene's germline CDR1 is SEHNR and CDR2 FQNEAQ (reference sequence). The CDR3 is CASIPPLAGIFNEQFF. The CDR3, as DNA: TGTGCCAGCATTCCCCCACTAGCGGGAATCTTCAATGAGCAGTTCTTC.

This clone is a singleton in its sample. The V and J genes are TRBV6-1 and TRBJ2-7; TRBD2 aligns across 8 bases. This CDR3 comprises 13 residues. The germline V gene has CDR1 MNHNS and CDR2 SASEGT. V was pared by 6 bases and J by 3 bases, with 4 bases of the junction left unmatched. The CDR3 bases are TGTGCCAGCAGACTAGCGGAGCGCTACGAGCAGTACTTC. It specifies CASRLAERYEQYF.